Listed here is a single T cell receptor beta chain. Its antigen is as yet unknown. This entry comes from a study of OX40 agonist ivuxolimab in advanced cancers. Profiled with immunoSEQ multiplex PCR; TCRdb holds only in-frame clones, not every one. The table records tens of thousands of clones, around 90% of them present only once. Study-wide findings and caveats: Relative to CD4+, CD8+ T cells held more expanded clones on average.

The junction had 6 bases not matched to a gene; V was cut back by 8 bases and J by 7 bases. Germline V gene lookup returns CDR1 MNHNS and CDR2 SASEGT. CDR3 length: 13 residues. Exclusion applied to patients with autoimmune disease history or systemic immunosuppression. This chain uses TRBV6-1 with TRBJ2-1; 9 positions agree with TRBD1. The sequencing used CD4+ or CD8+ T cells sorted from blood, collected in a trial of the OX40 agonist ivuxolimab. The TCR was taken from an adult with an advanced solid tumor such as melanoma, head and neck, liver or kidney cancer. CDR3 sequence: CASVGTGWNEQFF. The CDR3, as DNA: TGTGCCAGCGTCGGGACAGGGTGGAATGAGCAGTTCTTC.